This TCR beta chain was documented in a study of human T cells and chemical hapten exposure. Looking at the study overall: The use of 2% DPC on roughly 2 cm by roughly 2 cm of upper inner arm skin constituted sensitization. Each week of the approximately 26-week study, patients had diphenylcyclopropenone applied to the scalp.

The time point: patch test 1, 2 weeks after DPC sensitization. The treatment is: therapeutic diphenylcyclopropenone sensitization with weekly scalp DPC. Germline V lookup: CDR1 MNHEY, CDR2 SMNVEV (reference sequence). The CDR3 has 13 amino acids. V lost 5 bases to trimming and J lost 5 bases, with 11 bases between them. What the library attached to individual cDNA molecules were unique molecular identifiers. Original processing methods: From approximately 20,000 to 700,000 TCRs were found per sample, with a median of around 100,000. TCRdb fed the RACE reads into MiXCR, producing one record per CDR3 protein. It is TCRdb's table, rather than the study itself, that gives the V and J calls and clone size. Altogether 380,000 or so distinct CDR3 sequences are present, approximately 4.4% being singletons, with the ten largest covering around 2.3%.

The sequencing here drew on whole blood, taken in connection with sensitization to the hapten diphenylcyclopropenone (DPC). The chain links TRBV27 to TRBJ2-3, with D uncertain. This TCR was sampled from a woman in her forties or fifties with alopecia areata. Some clones in this sample may be carry-over from other donors' samples. The DNA for the CDR3 is TGTGCCAGCAGTCCTTTGGCCCAAGATACGCAGTATTTT. Translating gives CASSPLAQDTQYF.